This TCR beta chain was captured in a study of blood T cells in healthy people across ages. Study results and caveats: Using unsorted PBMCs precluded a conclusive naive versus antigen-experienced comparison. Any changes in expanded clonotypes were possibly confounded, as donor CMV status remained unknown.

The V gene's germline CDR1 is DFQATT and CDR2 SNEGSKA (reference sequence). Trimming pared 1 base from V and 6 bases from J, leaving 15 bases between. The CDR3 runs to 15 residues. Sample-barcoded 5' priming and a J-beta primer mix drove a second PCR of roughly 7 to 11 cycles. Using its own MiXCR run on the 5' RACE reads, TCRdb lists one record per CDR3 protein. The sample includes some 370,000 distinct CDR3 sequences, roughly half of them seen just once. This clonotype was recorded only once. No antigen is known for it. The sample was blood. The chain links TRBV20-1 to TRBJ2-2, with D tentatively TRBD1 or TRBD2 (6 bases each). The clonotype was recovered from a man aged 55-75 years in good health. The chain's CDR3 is CSARAGGGRAGELFF. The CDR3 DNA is TGCAGTGCTAGAGCTGGAGGGGGAAGGGCCGGGGAGCTGTTTTTT.